This T cell receptor (beta chain) was recorded in a study of shared clonotypes between healthy human individuals. The wider study: Aged 18 to 49, the donors were a couple of women and three men.

None of the donors, who were healthy HIV-negative adults, had recently had acute infections or vaccinations. Donors, without exception, were Caucasian adults residing in Nashville, Tennessee. V was clipped by 5 bases and J by 6 bases, with 14 bases between them. CDR3 length: 14 residues. In germline, CDR1 is LNHDA, CDR2 SQIVND (reference sequence). Sequencing used immunoSEQ multiplex PCR; TCRdb keeps in-frame clones, though not all of them. The sample carries around 750,000 clones, around 67% recorded once. Sequenced input: memory CD4+ T cells sorted from blood. Subset: CD45RA-negative fraction. This chain joins TRBV19 and TRBJ2-1; possibly TRBD1 or TRBD2 for D (5 bases each). The sequence derives from a woman younger than 45 in good health. CDR3 sequence: CASSGGPSINEQFF. DNA of the CDR3: TGTGCCAGTAGTGGGGGACCAAGCATCAATGAGCAGTTCTTC.